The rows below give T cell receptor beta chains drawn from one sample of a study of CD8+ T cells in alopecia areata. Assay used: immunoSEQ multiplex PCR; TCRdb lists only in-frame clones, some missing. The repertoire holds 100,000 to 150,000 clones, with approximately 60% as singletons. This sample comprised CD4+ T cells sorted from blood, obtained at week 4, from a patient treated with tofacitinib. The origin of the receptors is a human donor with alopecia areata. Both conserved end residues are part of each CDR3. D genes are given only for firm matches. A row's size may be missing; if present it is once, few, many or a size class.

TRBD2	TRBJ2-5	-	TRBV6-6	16	CASSYPGLAGGETQYF	TGTGCCAGCAGTTACCCGGGACTAGCGGGAGGCGAGACCCAGTACTTC
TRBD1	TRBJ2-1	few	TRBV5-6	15	CASSSKRGQNNEQFF	TGTGCCAGCAGCTCCAAGAGGGGGCAGAACAATGAGCAGTTCTTC
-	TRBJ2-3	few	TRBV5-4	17	CASSAASGGPNPDTQYF	TGTGCCAGCAGCGCCGCTTCTGGGGGCCCAAATCCAGATACGCAGTATTTT
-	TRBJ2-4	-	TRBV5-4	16	CASSLGPGMAKNIQYF	TGTGCCAGCAGCCTGGGCCCGGGGATGGCCAAAAACATTCAGTACTTC
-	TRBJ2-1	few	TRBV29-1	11	CSVGGYNEQFF	TGCAGCGTCGGGGGATACAATGAGCAGTTCTTC
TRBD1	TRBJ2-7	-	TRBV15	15	CATSREDRGPYEQYF	TGTGCCACCAGCAGAGAGGACAGGGGGCCCTACGAGCAGTACTTC
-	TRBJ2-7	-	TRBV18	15	CASSPKTGNPYEQYF	TGTGCCAGCTCACCAAAGACCGGGAACCCCTACGAGCAGTACTTC
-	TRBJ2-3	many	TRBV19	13	CASSIEGGDTQYF	TGTGCCAGTAGTATAGAGGGAGGAGATACGCAGTATTTT
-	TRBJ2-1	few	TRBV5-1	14	CASSPGLGDGEQFF	TGCGCCAGCAGCCCGGGACTGGGTGACGGTGAGCAGTTCTTC
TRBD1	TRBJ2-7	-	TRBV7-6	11	CASGTGNEQYF	TGTGCCAGCGGGACAGGCAACGAGCAGTACTTC
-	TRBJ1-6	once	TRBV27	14	CASSSGSRNSPLHF	TGTGCCAGCAGTTCAGGGTCGAGGAATTCACCCCTCCACTTT
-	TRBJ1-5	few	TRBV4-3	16	CASSRSTGLNNQPQHF	TGCGCCAGCAGCCGCTCGACAGGCCTAAACAATCAGCCCCAGCATTTT
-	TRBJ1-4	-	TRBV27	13	CASRPLQREKLFF	TGTGCCAGCAGGCCCCTTCAACGGGAAAAACTGTTTTTT
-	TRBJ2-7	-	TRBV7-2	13	CASSSRLEAEQYF	TGTGCCAGCAGCTCCCGACTAGAAGCCGAGCAGTACTTC
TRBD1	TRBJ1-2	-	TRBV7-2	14	CASSPMTGNYGYTF	TGTGCCAGCAGCCCTATGACAGGGAACTATGGCTACACCTTC
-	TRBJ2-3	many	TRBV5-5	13	CASSPGTGVSQYF	TGTGCCAGCAGCCCCGGGACGGGGGTTTCGCAGTATTTT
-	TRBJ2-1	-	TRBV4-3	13	CASSQERTREQFF	TGCGCCAGCAGCCAAGAAAGGACGCGGGAGCAGTTCTTC
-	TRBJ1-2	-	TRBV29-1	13	CSGSLGFGYGYTF	TGCAGCGGATCACTGGGGTTCGGCTATGGCTACACCTTC
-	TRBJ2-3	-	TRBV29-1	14	CSGGGGVGADTQYF	TGCAGCGGTGGAGGTGGTGTAGGTGCAGATACGCAGTATTTT
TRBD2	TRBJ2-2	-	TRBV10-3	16	CAIRDRLAANTGELFF	TGTGCCATCAGGGATCGTCTAGCGGCGAACACCGGGGAGCTGTTTTTT
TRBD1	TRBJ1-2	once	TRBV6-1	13	CASSEGNRGGYTF	TGTGCCAGCAGCGAAGGAAACAGGGGTGGCTACACCTTC
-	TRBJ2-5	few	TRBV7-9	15	CASSLGLSGQETQYF	TGTGCCAGCAGCTTAGGTCTTAGCGGCCAAGAGACCCAGTACTTC
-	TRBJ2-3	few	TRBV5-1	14	CASSVGSTRDTQYF	TGCGCCAGCAGCGTCGGGAGCACACGGGATACGCAGTATTTT
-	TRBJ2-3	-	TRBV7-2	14	CASSKTASTDTQYF	TGTGCCAGCAGCAAAACGGCTAGCACAGATACGCAGTATTTT
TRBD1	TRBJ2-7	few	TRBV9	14	CASSLRTGGDEQYF	TGTGCCAGCAGCCTTCGGACAGGGGGCGACGAGCAGTACTTC
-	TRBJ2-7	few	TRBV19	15	CASSIIGQMTQEQYF	TGTGCCAGTAGTATTATCGGACAGATGACCCAAGAGCAGTACTTC